A single sample is the source of the 15 T cell receptor beta chains below, sequenced in a study of blood T cell repertoires in COVID-19. Some clones are missing from TCRdb's copy, which holds only in-frame ones; the method was immunoSEQ multiplex PCR. The sample has about 200,000 clones; roughly 82% are singletons. Sequenced sample: peripheral blood. The receptors originated from a human donor in a cohort sampled during active COVID-19.

The chain employs TRBV28 and TRBJ2-3, with 8 bases fitting TRBD2. The CDR3 has 15 amino acids. V lost 5 bases, J lost 6 bases, and 10 bases stayed unmatched. The germline V gene encodes CDR1 MDHEN and CDR2 SYDVKM. As DNA, the CDR3 is TGTGCCAGCAGTGTCCCCCGCGGGGGGCGGGATACGCAGTATTTT. Protein product: CASSVPRGGRDTQYF.

The genes are TRBV7-2 and TRBJ2-7; 11 positions agree with TRBD2. CDR3 length equals 17 residues. The trim removed 2 bases at V and 3 bases at J, leaving 9 bases unmatched. CDR1 SGHTA and CDR2 FQGNSA come from the germline V gene. CDR3 in amino acids: CASSLPGLAERHYEQYF. Written as DNA, the CDR3 is TGTGCCAGCAGCTTACCGGGACTAGCGGAGCGACACTACGAGCAGTACTTC.

This chain uses TRBV19 with TRBJ2-1; 8 bases agree with TRBD2. V shed 6 bases, J shed 0 bases, and the junction held 4 bases outside the gene matches. The CDR3 is 15 residues long. Germline CDR1 LNHDA, CDR2 SQIVND (reference sequence). CDR3 in DNA: TGTGCCAGTAGAAAGAGCGGGAGCTCCTACAATGAGCAGTTCTTC. It encodes CASRKSGSSYNEQFF.

The chain recombines TRBV28 with TRBJ1-1, with 8 bases matching TRBD1. The J segment lost 5 bases and the V segment lost 5 bases, leaving 16 bases of the junction unmatched. Germline CDR1 and CDR2: MDHEN and SYDVKM. The CDR3 loop spans 17 amino acids. CDR3 DNA: TGTGCCAGCAGTCCAACGATGGACAGGGTGGAGGAAACTGAAGCTTTCTTT. Translated, it gives CASSPTMDRVEETEAFF.

This chain connects TRBV2 to TRBJ2-6; D remains ambiguous. V lost 6 bases and J 0 bases, leaving 9 bases between the germline ends. Germline values: CDR1 SNHLY, CDR2 FYNNEI. The CDR3 consists of 15 residues. The CDR3 is CASRVGVSGANVLTF. The DNA for the CDR3 is TGTGCCAGCAGGGTGGGCGTCTCTGGGGCCAACGTCCTGACTTTC.

The J gene is TRBJ2-1, the V gene TRBV6-1; possible D gene TRBD1, 5 bases. CDR3 length equals 16 residues. Deletions cut 3 bases from V and 4 bases from J, with 16 bases between. Germline lookup yields CDR1 MNHNS and CDR2 SASEGT. CDR3 loop: CASSDLPRQIYNEQFF. DNA for the CDR3: TGTGCCAGCAGTGACCTTCCGCGACAGATTTACAATGAGCAGTTCTTC.

The chain couples TRBV3-1 (or the pseudogene TRBV3-2) to TRBJ1-2; a possible D gene is TRBD1 (5 bases). Trimming pared 0 bases from V and 1 base from J, leaving 12 bases between. The germline V gene has CDR1 LGHDT and CDR2 YNNKEL (reference sequence). This CDR3 has 16 residues. The DNA of the CDR3 is TGTGCCAGCAGCCAAGATCCCTCGGGGGTTAACTATGGCTACACCTTC. Its translation: CASSQDPSGVNYGYTF.

The chain combines TRBV27 with TRBJ1-2; TRBD1 aligns across 8 bases. The ends lost 5 bases at V and 3 bases at J; junction bases unmatched: 8. The CDR3 sequence is 15 residues long. CDR1 and CDR2 from the germline V gene are MNHEY and SMNVEV (reference sequence). The CDR3 DNA follows: TGTGCCAGCAGTAATGTCCCAGGGGGCCACTATGGCTACACCTTC. Its protein is CASSNVPGGHYGYTF.

The rearrangement joins TRBV19 to TRBJ2-2; TRBD2 is a possible D gene (6 bases). CDR1 and CDR2 from the germline V gene are LNHDA and SQIVND (reference sequence). CDR3 size: 14 residues. The V end lost 8 bases, the J end lost 4 bases, and 14 bases lay between the germline ends. The CDR3 region has the DNA TGTGCCAGTGGGTCACGGCGGGGCACCGGGGAGCTGTTTTTT. Translation: CASGSRRGTGELFF.

V usage is TRBV19 and J usage is TRBJ2-3; D is ambiguous. Per the germline V gene, CDR1 is LNHDA and CDR2 is SQIVND (reference sequence). This CDR3 is 15 amino acids long. The V and J ends lost 5 bases and 2 bases respectively, with 14 bases between them. The chain's CDR3 is CASSRQAPITDTQYF. The DNA for the CDR3 is TGTGCCAGTAGTCGCCAGGCACCGATCACAGATACGCAGTATTTT.

V and J are TRBV5-1 and TRBJ2-7; the match to TRBD1 covers 11 bases. V gave up 2 bases and J gave up 4 bases; unmatched junction bases: 5. CDR3 size: 15 residues. Germline V gives CDR1 SGHRS, CDR2 YFSETQ. The DNA for the CDR3 is TGCGCCAGCAGCTTAGCCGGGACAGGGGGATACGAGCAGTACTTC. This gives the protein CASSLAGTGGYEQYF.

The chain employs TRBV19 and TRBJ2-1, with 9 bases matching TRBD2. CDR1 and CDR2 (germline): LNHDA, SQIVND (reference sequence). V lost 8 bases, J lost 4 bases, and 6 bases stayed unmatched. This CDR3 contains 14 residues. The CDR3: CASYSGRPYNEQFF. The CDR3 region has the DNA TGTGCCAGTTATAGCGGGAGACCATACAATGAGCAGTTCTTC.

The V call is TRBV24-1, the J call TRBJ2-1, with 8 bases matching TRBD1. CDR3 length: 16 amino acids. The germline V gene has CDR1 KGHDR and CDR2 SFDVKD. The V segment lost 5 bases and the J segment 6 bases; nucleotides outside the gene matches: 11. The CDR3 protein is CATSAITGGLVNEQFF. CDR3 nucleotide sequence: TGTGCCACCAGTGCAATTACAGGGGGTTTGGTCAATGAGCAGTTCTTC.

This chain links TRBV28 with TRBJ2-7, with D possibly matching TRBD2 (5 bases). V was shortened by 7 bases and J by 4 bases, with 11 bases between the two germline ends. The V gene's germline CDR1 is MDHEN and CDR2 SYDVKM. This CDR3 comprises 12 residues. CDR3 sequence (DNA): TGTGCCAGCACGAGAGGGAGATACGAGCAGTACTTC. It specifies CASTRGRYEQYF.

The chain links TRBV5-1 to TRBJ2-1; 8 nucleotides match TRBD2. V lost 1 base, J lost 3 bases, and 3 bases stayed unmatched. Germline lookup yields CDR1 SGHRS and CDR2 YFSETQ. This CDR3 has 15 amino acids. Here the CDR3 DNA reads TGCGCCAGCAGCTTGAATAGCGGGATCTACAATGAGCAGTTCTTC. This gives the protein CASSLNSGIYNEQFF.